The 27 T cell receptor beta chains given below trace back to one sample, sequenced in a study of post-analysis software for immune sequencing data. Study results and caveats: Higher frequency in patients than in controls was seen for five TRBV segments, with TRBV5-6, TRBV5-1 and TRBV20-1 among them.

Sequencing libraries made from TCR beta cDNA carried unique molecular identifiers. TCRdb reprocessed the PCR reads via MiXCR and lists one record per CDR3 protein. The sample lists over 700,000 distinct CDR3 sequences; 25% to 30% were seen once. These receptors have no identified antigens. Specimen: blood. The receptors were sampled from a girl aged 5-17 years with multiple sclerosis.

The sample holds a few counts of this clonotype. The rearrangement joins TRBV6-6 to TRBJ1-2, with 8 bases identical to TRBD1. This CDR3 has 14 residues. Germline CDR1 and CDR2: MNHNY and SVGAGI (reference sequence). V lost 6 bases, J lost 4 bases, and 7 bases stayed unmatched. CDR3 DNA sequence: TGTGCCAGCAGCCAGCTACAGGGGGGCTATGGCTACACCTTC. Amino acid sequence: CASSQLQGGYGYTF.

There are a few counts of this clonotype. The chain joins TRBV11-1 to TRBJ2-3, with 9 nucleotides matching TRBD2. This CDR3 is 15 amino acids long. V lost 5 bases to trimming and J lost 3 bases; unmatched junction nucleotides: 6. The germline gives CDR1 SGHAT, CDR2 FQDESV (reference sequence). This CDR3 is CASSLLLAGTDTQYF. The CDR3 DNA is TGTGCCAGCAGCCTCCTCCTAGCGGGAACAGATACGCAGTATTTT.

This chain links TRBV11-2 with TRBJ2-2; D ambiguous. CDR3 length: 15 residues. Trimming took 3 bases from V and 3 from J, leaving 11 bases between them. Germline assignment: CDR1 SGHAT and CDR2 FQNNGV. The CDR3 nucleotides are TGTGCCAGCAGCTTCGGTCACCCCTACACCGGGGAGCTGTTTTTT. Amino acid sequence: CASSFGHPYTGELFF.

The chain recombines TRBV14 with TRBJ2-4; D possibly corresponds to TRBD2 (5 bases). Germline CDR1 SGHDN, CDR2 FVKESK. The V and J ends lost 10 bases and 13 bases respectively, with 20 bases between them. CDR3 length equals 12 residues. The DNA of the CDR3 is TGTGCCACTCAATCCGGGAACGGGGAGCAGTACTTC. Its protein product is CATQSGNGEQYF.

This rearrangement joins TRBV27 to TRBJ2-2, with D hard to call. This CDR3 spans 13 amino acids. V was pared by 8 bases and J by 0 bases, with 7 bases between. CDR1 MNHEY and CDR2 SMNVEV come from the germline V gene (reference sequence). The CDR3 is CASFYANTGELFF. In DNA, the CDR3 is TGTGCCAGCTTTTACGCGAACACCGGGGAGCTGTTTTTT.

This clonotype was counted between two and nine times. The rearrangement links TRBV27 to TRBJ2-7; 9 nucleotides agree with TRBD2. CDR1 is MNHEY, CDR2 SMNVEV, per germline (reference sequence). V lost 5 bases and J lost 2; bases outside the gene matches: 13. The CDR3 sequence is 17 residues long. Written as DNA, the CDR3 is TGTGCCAGCAGTCCCCTGGCGGGGGGGCCCGTACCCTACGAGCAGTACTTC. This sequence encodes CASSPLAGGPVPYEQYF.

Only a few counts were recorded for this clonotype. V gene TRBV24-1 combines with J gene TRBJ2-1; D is uncertain. CDR1 and CDR2 from the germline V gene are KGHDR and SFDVKD. The CDR3 sequence is 13 residues long. Between the trimmed V and J ends, which lost 4 bases and 5 bases, there was a span of 8 bases. The CDR3 spells CATSEPNNNEQFF. CDR3 DNA sequence: TGTGCCACCAGTGAGCCTAATAACAATGAGCAGTTCTTC.

The chain recombines TRBV20-1 with TRBJ1-6; 7 bases agree with TRBD1. The CDR3 length is 12 residues. V lost 4 bases and J lost 11; bases outside the gene matches: 5. Germline-derived CDR1 and CDR2 are DFQATT and SNEGSKA (reference sequence). The CDR3 region is CSATRQGPPLHF. The CDR3 DNA is TGCAGTGCTACCAGACAGGGTCCACCCCTCCACTTT.

This chain links TRBV6-2 or TRBV6-3 with TRBJ1-5; D is perhaps TRBD1 (6 bases). Germline CDR1 reads MNHEY; CDR2 reads SVGEGT. V lost 7 bases, J lost 4 bases, and 17 bases lay in between. This CDR3 has 15 residues. The CDR3 spells CASTQTGRGNQPQHF. CDR3 nucleotide sequence: TGTGCCAGCACCCAAACCGGCAGGGGTAATCAGCCCCAGCATTTT.

The chain carries TRBV12-3 or TRBV12-4 and TRBJ2-7; the D gene is possibly TRBD1 (7 bases). The J call may be mistaken, given a closer DNA end match to TRBJ2-5. The length of the CDR3 is 15 residues. The CDR3 loop is CASSPGQWGEETQYF. DNA of the CDR3: TGTGCCAGCAGTCCGGGACAGTGGGGGGAAGAGACCCAGTACTTC.

This clonotype was detected ten times or more. This chain connects TRBV28 to TRBJ2-7, with TRBD2 matching over 7 bases. The CDR3 loop spans 12 amino acids. The V gene's germline CDR1 is MDHEN and CDR2 SYDVKM. V trimming: 8 bases; J trimming: 2 bases; junction bases outside the gene matches: 3. CDR3: CASRGEAYEQYF. In nucleotides, the CDR3 is TGTGCCAGCCGGGGGGAGGCCTACGAGCAGTACTTC.

In this sample, this clonotype turned up many times. Germline and junction disagree at one end, which may indicate a read error. The CDR3 DNA follows: TGTGCCAGCAGCTTAGCGCAAGGGGGGAACACTGAAGCTTTCTTT. Translation: CASSLAQGGNTEAFF. The chain carries TRBV5-1 and TRBJ1-1, with D possibly being TRBD1 (6 bases). CDR3 length: 15 residues. Germline CDR1 SGHRS, CDR2 YFSETQ.

The chain employs TRBV6-2 or TRBV6-3 and TRBJ1-5; D gene ambiguous. Per the germline V gene, CDR1 is MNHEY and CDR2 is SVGEGT. V shed 2 bases and J shed 4 bases, with 6 bases lying between them. The CDR3 is 13 residues long. CDR3: CASSYRENQPQHF. For the CDR3, the DNA is TGTGCCAGCAGTTACCGGGAAAATCAGCCCCAGCATTTT.

The V gene is TRBV20-1, the J gene TRBJ2-4; possible D gene TRBD2, 5 bases. V dropped 0 bases and J dropped 1 base, with 13 bases sitting between them. The CDR3 length is 16 residues. Germline assignment: CDR1 DFQATT and CDR2 SNEGSKA (reference sequence). CDR3 DNA sequence: TGCAGTGCTAGAGATTTGGGAGAGCCCGCCAAAAACATTCAGTACTTC. Translated, it gives CSARDLGEPAKNIQYF.

Only a few counts were recorded for this clonotype. The rearrangement links TRBV13 to TRBJ2-3; D remains ambiguous. Trimming cost V 6 bases and J 4 bases, with 11 bases left between them. Germline CDR1 and CDR2: PRHDT and FYEKMQ (reference sequence). CDR3 size: 13 residues. CDR3 region: CASRGGRADTQYF. The CDR3 region has the DNA TGTGCCAGCAGGGGTGGACGAGCAGATACGCAGTATTTT.

As to this clonotype: The junction departs from germline at one end; a sequencing error may be responsible. The genes are TRBV27 and TRBJ2-3, with a possible D match to TRBD2 (6 bases). The CDR3 consists of 14 residues. The germline V gene has CDR1 MNHEY and CDR2 SMNVEV (reference sequence). The CDR3 sequence: CASTAWGEADTQCF. The DNA for the CDR3 is TGTGCCAGCACCGCCTGGGGGGAGGCAGATACGCAGTGTTTT.

Only a few counts were recorded for this clonotype. V gene TRBV10-3 combines with J gene TRBJ1-5, with D maybe TRBD1 (6 bases). The V end was cut by 6 bases, the J end by 3 bases, with 9 bases between. The CDR3 sequence is 13 residues long. Germline CDR1 is ENHRY and CDR2 is SYGVKD. The CDR3 here is CAISNRDNQPQHF. The CDR3 region has the DNA TGTGCCATCAGCAACAGGGACAATCAGCCCCAGCATTTT.

This rearrangement joins TRBV10-3 to TRBJ2-5; D is perhaps TRBD1 (5 bases). This CDR3 comprises 12 residues. Trimming removed 11 bases from V and 4 bases from J, with 14 bases in between. Germline values: CDR1 ENHRY, CDR2 SYGVKD. The CDR3 protein is CAVGVERETQYF. As DNA, the CDR3 is TGTGCCGTAGGGGTTGAGCGAGAGACCCAGTACTTC.

This clonotype was seen a few times. The rearrangement joins TRBV20-1 to TRBJ2-1; 8 bases are shared with TRBD2. Germline trimming cut 8 bases from V and 9 bases from J; bases unmatched to any gene: 18. This CDR3 contains 15 residues. Germline V gene sequence: CDR1 DFQATT, CDR2 SNEGSKA (reference sequence). The CDR3, as DNA: TGCAGTTACTCCGGACGGGGGGGCACTTATAGTGAGCAGTTCTTC. It codes for CSYSGRGGTYSEQFF.

This chain uses TRBV29-1 with TRBJ2-1, with TRBD1 matching over 7 bases. The CDR3 consists of 13 residues. Germline-derived CDR1 and CDR2 are SQVTM and ANQGSEA. The junction had 9 bases not matched to a gene; V was cut back by 7 bases and J by 6 bases. CDR3 nucleotides: TGCAGCGCCCTGACAGGGAACCCCAATGAGCAGTTCTTC. It specifies CSALTGNPNEQFF.

This clonotype was observed a handful of times. This chain joins TRBV18 and TRBJ1-1; no clear D. V was pared by 0 bases and J by 0 bases, with 14 bases between. The CDR3 consists of 17 residues. The germline gives CDR1 KGHSH, CDR2 LQKENI. CDR3 nucleotides: TGTGCCAGCTCACCACCCTCTTTGCAACAGATGAACACTGAAGCTTTCTTT. This codes for CASSPPSLQQMNTEAFF.

The rearrangement uses TRBV20-1 and TRBJ1-4; weak D call: TRBD1 (5 bases). The CDR3 has 11 amino acids. The V and J ends lost 5 bases and 8 bases respectively, with 9 bases between them. CDR1 and CDR2 from the germline V gene are DFQATT and SNEGSKA (reference sequence). The CDR3 DNA is TGCAGTGCTGCCTGGGGGGAAAAACTGTTTTTT. Its translation is CSAAWGEKLFF.

The chain combines TRBV7-2 with TRBJ2-7, with a possible D match to TRBD2 (5 bases). Deletions cut 3 bases from V and 2 bases from J, with 11 bases between. CDR1 and CDR2 from the germline V gene are SGHTA and FQGNSA. This CDR3 is 14 amino acids long. The CDR3 bases are TGTGCCAGCAGCTTTAAAGGGAGCCCCTACGAGCAGTACTTC. Protein: CASSFKGSPYEQYF.

This CDR3 is CSVGTVGYEQYF. The CDR3 coding sequence is TGCAGCGTTGGGACAGTGGGGTACGAGCAGTACTTC. This chain connects TRBV29-1 to TRBJ2-7; tentatively, D is TRBD1 (6 bases). CDR1 is SQVTM, CDR2 ANQGSEA, per germline. CDR3 size: 12 residues. The V and J ends lost 4 bases and 4 bases respectively, with 11 bases between them.

This chain connects TRBV7-9 to TRBJ2-4; TRBD1 might be the D (7 bases). The J call may be incorrect, as the DNA end agrees better with TRBJ2-7. The CDR3 length is 15 residues. The germline gives CDR1 SEHNR, CDR2 FQNEAQ (reference sequence). CDR3 nucleotides: TGTGCCAGCAGCCCCCCAGGGGGGTCCATAGTCGAGCAGTACTTC. Its protein product is CASSPPGGSIVEQYF.

In its sample, this clonotype was seen a few times. The chain links TRBV7-8 to TRBJ1-5; no firm D call. Trimming took 2 bases from V and 4 from J, leaving 9 bases between them. CDR1 is SGHVS and CDR2 is FQNEAQ in the germline V gene. This CDR3 is 14 amino acids long. CDR3 sequence reads: CASSLFDKNQPQHF. The DNA of the CDR3 is TGTGCCAGCAGCTTATTCGACAAGAATCAGCCCCAGCATTTT.

The chain combines TRBV6-6 with TRBJ2-5; 7 bases align to TRBD2. CDR1 MNHNY and CDR2 SVGAGI come from the germline V gene (reference sequence). The junction had 2 bases not matched to a gene; V was cut back by 1 base and J by 3 bases. This CDR3 has 14 residues. Written as DNA, the CDR3 is TGTGCCAGCAGTTACTTCGGACTAGAAGAGACCCAGTACTTC. Its protein is CASSYFGLEETQYF.